This TCR beta chain was recovered during a study of T cell repertoires in cytomegalovirus infection. Turning to the study itself: Alongside well-studied HLA-B-restricted CMV epitopes, recently identified HLA-C-restricted CMV epitopes were also used. It was the public TCR beta signatures that indicated both CMV infection and matching HLA type.

Whole-study findings and limits: CMV-specific TCR beta clonotypes restricted by HLA-C were the ones dominating the ex vivo response.

TCRdb re-called the reads through MiXCR, storing one row per CDR3 protein. This table holds some 560,000 distinct CDR3 sequences, just under 40% found once. The CDR3 is 16 residues long. Germline V gene lookup returns CDR1 MNHEY and CDR2 SVGEGT. Losses at the gene ends were 7 bases for V and 0 bases for J; bases not matched to a gene: 10. A remark on this clonotype: Its antigen is still unknown.

The chain employs TRBV6-2 or TRBV6-3 and TRBJ1-1; 8 bases line up with TRBD1. Sequencing used cultured PBMCs, obtained from culture after CMV antigen stimulation. The sequence came from a human donor in good health (CMV status not recorded). Some clones in this sample may be carry-over from other donors' samples. CDR3 DNA sequence: TGTGCCAGCACCATTTCCACAGGGGGGATGAACACTGAAGCTTTCTTT. This translates into CASTISTGGMNTEAFF.